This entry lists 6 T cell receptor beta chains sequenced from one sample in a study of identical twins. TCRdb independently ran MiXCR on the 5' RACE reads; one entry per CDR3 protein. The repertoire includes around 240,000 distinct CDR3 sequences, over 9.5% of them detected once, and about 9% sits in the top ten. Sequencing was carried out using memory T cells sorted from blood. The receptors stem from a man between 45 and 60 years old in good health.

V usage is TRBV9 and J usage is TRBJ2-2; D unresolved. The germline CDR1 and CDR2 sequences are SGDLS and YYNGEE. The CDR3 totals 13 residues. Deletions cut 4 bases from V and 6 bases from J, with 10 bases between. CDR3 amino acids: CASSPQWPGELFF. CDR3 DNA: TGTGCCAGCAGCCCACAGTGGCCCGGGGAGCTGTTTTTT. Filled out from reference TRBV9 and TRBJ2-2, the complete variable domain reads DSGVTQTPKHLITATGQRVTLRCSPRSGDLSVYWYQQSLDQGLQFLIQYYNGEERAKGNILERFSAQQFPDLHSELNLSSLELGDSALYFCASSPQWPGELFFGEGSRLTVL.

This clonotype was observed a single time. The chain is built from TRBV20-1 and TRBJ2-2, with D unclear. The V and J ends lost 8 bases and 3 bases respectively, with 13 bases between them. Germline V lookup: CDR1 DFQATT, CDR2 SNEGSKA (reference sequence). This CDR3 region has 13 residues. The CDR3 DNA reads TGCAGTCCTCCGAAGAAGGACACCGGGGAGCTGTTTTTT. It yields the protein CSPPKKDTGELFF.

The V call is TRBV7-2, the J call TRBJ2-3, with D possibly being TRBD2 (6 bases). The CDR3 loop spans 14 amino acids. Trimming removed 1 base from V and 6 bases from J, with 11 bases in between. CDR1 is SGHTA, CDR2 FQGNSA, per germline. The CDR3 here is CASSLVRGSDTQYF. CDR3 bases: TGTGCCAGCAGCTTAGTGCGGGGTTCGGATACGCAGTATTTT.

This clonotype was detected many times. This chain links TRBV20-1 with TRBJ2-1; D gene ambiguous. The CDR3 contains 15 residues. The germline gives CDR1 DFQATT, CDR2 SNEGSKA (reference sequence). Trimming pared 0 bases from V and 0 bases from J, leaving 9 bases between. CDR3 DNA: TGCAGTGCTAGAGATCTAGTTGGCTCCTACAATGAGCAGTTCTTC. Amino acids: CSARDLVGSYNEQFF.

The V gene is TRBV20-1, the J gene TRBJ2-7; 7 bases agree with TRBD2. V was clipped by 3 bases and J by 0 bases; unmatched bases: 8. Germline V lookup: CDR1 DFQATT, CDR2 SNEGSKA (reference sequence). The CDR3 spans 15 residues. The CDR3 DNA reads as TGCAGTGCTAGCCGGGAGGCGGTAAGCTCCTACGAGCAGTACTTC. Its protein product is CSASREAVSSYEQYF.

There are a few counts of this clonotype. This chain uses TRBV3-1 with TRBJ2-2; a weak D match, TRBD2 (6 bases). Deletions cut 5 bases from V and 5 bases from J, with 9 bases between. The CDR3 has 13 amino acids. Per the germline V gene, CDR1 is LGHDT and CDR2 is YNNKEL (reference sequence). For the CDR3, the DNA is TGTGCCAGCAGCGGCGCGGGAACCGGGGAGCTGTTTTTT. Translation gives CASSGAGTGELFF. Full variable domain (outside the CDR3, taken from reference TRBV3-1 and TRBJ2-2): DTAVSQTPKYLVTQMGNDKSIKCEQNLGHDTMYWYKQDSKKFLKIMFSYNNKELIINETVPNRFSPKSPDKAHLNLHINSLELGDSAVYFCASSGAGTGELFFGEGSRLTVL.